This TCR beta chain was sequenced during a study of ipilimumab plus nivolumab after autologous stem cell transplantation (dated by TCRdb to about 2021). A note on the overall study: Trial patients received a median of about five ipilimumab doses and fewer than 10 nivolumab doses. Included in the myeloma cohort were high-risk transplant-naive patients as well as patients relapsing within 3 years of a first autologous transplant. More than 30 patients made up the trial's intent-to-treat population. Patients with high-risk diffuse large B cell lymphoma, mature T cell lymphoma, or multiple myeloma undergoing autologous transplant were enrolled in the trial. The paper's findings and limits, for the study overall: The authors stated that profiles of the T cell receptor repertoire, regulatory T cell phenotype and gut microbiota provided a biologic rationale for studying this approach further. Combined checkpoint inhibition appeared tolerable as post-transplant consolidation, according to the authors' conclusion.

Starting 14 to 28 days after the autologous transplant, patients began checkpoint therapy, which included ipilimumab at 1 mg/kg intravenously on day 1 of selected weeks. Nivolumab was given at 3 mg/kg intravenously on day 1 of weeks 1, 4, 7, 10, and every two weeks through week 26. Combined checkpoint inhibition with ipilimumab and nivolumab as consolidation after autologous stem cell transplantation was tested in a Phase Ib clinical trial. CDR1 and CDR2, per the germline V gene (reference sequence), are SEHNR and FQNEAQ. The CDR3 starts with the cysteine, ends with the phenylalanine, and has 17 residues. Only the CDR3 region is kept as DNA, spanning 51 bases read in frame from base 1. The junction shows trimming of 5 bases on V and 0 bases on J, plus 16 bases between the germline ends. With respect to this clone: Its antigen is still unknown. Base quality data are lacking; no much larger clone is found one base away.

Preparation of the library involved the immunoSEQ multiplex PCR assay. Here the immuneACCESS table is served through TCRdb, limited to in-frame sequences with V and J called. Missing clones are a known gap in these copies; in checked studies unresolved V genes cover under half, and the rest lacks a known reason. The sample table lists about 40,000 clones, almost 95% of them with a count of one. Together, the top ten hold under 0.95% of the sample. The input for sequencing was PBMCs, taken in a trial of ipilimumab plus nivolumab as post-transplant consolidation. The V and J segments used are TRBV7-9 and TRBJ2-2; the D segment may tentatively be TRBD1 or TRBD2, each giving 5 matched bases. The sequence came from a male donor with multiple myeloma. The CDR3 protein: CASSTPWGPANTGELFF. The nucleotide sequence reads TGTGCCAGCAGCACCCCGTGGGGACCGGCGAACACCGGGGAGCTGTTTTTT.